This paragraph covers one T cell receptor beta chain sequence. The junction and the germline gene differ at one end; a read error may be behind it. The sample originates from a study of T cells in Graves' hyperthyroidism and ophthalmopathy. Researchers took RNA transcripts and amplified the TCR beta CDR3 regions from them. The study used the HTBI primer set for a first-round RT-PCR of the TCR CDR3. TCRdb re-called the multiplex PCR reads with MiXCR, one entry per CDR3 protein. The sample contains 550,000 to 800,000 distinct CDR3 sequences, about 16% of which appear only once. Across 18 months, stable Graves' hyperthyroidism was marked by no progression to ophthalmopathy. Each diagnosis drew on symptoms, thyroxine, TRAb, thyroid ultrasound and orbital computed tomography findings. Germline V CDR1 and CDR2: SEHNR, FQNEAQ (reference sequence). This CDR3 spans 13 amino acids.

The receptor's source is a man between 18 and 35 years old with Graves' hyperthyroidism. The sequenced sample consisted of blood. The chain couples TRBV7-9 to TRBJ2-5; D unclear. The CDR3 region has the DNA TGTGTCAGCAGCTTACTCGGTGGGGAGACCCAGTACTTC. Translation: CVSSLLGGETQYF.